The 14 T cell receptor beta chains below all came from one sample that was sequenced in a study of glioma-infiltrating T cells after dendritic cell vaccination. Assay: immunoSEQ multiplex PCR; the TCRdb copy retains only in-frame clones and omits some. The repertoire holds under 100,000 clones, with more than 70% as singletons. Source: blood, taken before dendritic cell vaccination. The receptors originated from a human donor with glioblastoma.

This sequence joins TRBV6-6 and TRBJ1-1, with D hard to call. Trimming cost V 5 bases and J 1 base, with 5 bases left between them. The CDR3 sequence is 12 residues long. Germline CDR1 and CDR2: MNHNY and SVGAGI (reference sequence). CDR3: CASSRGNTEAFF. The DNA for the CDR3 is TGTGCCAGCAGTAGAGGGAACACTGAAGCTTTCTTT.

The V call is TRBV5-4, the J call TRBJ2-1, with D possibly being TRBD2 (5 bases). CDR3 size: 16 residues. With 2 bases removed from V and 0 bases from J, the gap between germline ends came to 12 bases. CDR1 is SGHNT and CDR2 is YYREEE in the germline V gene (reference sequence). The CDR3 DNA sequence: TGTGCCAGCAGCTTCAGGAGTGGGAGCTCCTACAATGAGCAGTTCTTC. Amino acid sequence: CASSFRSGSSYNEQFF. Based on the CDR3 plus reference TRBV5-4 and TRBJ2-1, the full variable domain is ETGVTQSPTHLIKTRGQQVTLRCSSQSGHNTVSWYQQALGQGPQFIFQYYREEENGRGNFPPRFSGLQFPNYSSELNVNALELDDSALYLCASSFRSGSSYNEQFFGPGTRLTVL.

The V call is TRBV9, the J call TRBJ1-3, with D hard to call. CDR1 is SGDLS and CDR2 is YYNGEE in the germline V gene. The CDR3 runs 14 residues. Trimming stripped 6 bases from V and 0 bases from J, with 10 bases between. The CDR3 DNA follows: TGTGCCAGCAAAGCAGGTAACTCTGGAAACACCATATATTTT. As protein: CASKAGNSGNTIYF.

The chain employs TRBV28 and TRBJ2-7; 12 bases match TRBD1. CDR1 and CDR2 from the germline V gene are MDHEN and SYDVKM. The trim removed 4 bases at V and 2 bases at J, leaving 6 bases unmatched. The CDR3 contains 16 residues. CDR3 nucleotides: TGTGCCAGCAGTTCATCCGGGACAGGGGGCCCCTACGAGCAGTACTTC. Translating gives CASSSSGTGGPYEQYF.

The V gene is TRBV2, the J gene TRBJ2-5, with D possibly being TRBD2 (6 bases). V dropped 7 bases and J dropped 7 bases, with 16 bases sitting between them. This CDR3 is built from 13 residues. The germline V gene has CDR1 SNHLY and CDR2 FYNNEI. CDR3 DNA sequence: TGTGCCAGCATCCGCGGGAATGGCGGGACCCAGTACTTC. This gives the protein CASIRGNGGTQYF.

V usage is TRBV7-3 and J usage is TRBJ2-1; TRBD2 agrees at 7 bases. The V and J ends lost 1 base and 6 bases, in that order; junction bases with no gene match: 3. Germline V gene sequence: CDR1 SGHTA, CDR2 FQGTGA. The CDR3 has 14 residues. CDR3 residues: CASSLRRESNEQFF. The CDR3 DNA is TGTGCCAGCAGCTTAAGGCGGGAGAGCAATGAGCAGTTCTTC.

J is TRBJ2-7 and V is TRBV7-9; 8 nucleotides agree with TRBD1. The CDR3 totals 14 residues. J gave up 5 bases and V 5 bases, and 8 bases lay outside the gene matches. Per germline, CDR1 SEHNR and CDR2 FQNEAQ (reference sequence). CDR3 nucleotide sequence: TGTGCCAGCAGCCATCAGGACAGGGACCACGAGCAGTACTTC. Translation gives CASSHQDRDHEQYF.

The chain is built from TRBV5-6 and TRBJ1-1, with D hard to call. CDR1 and CDR2 (germline): SGHDT, YYEEEE. There are 12 residues in the CDR3. V was trimmed by 4 bases and J by 7 bases, leaving 11 bases between them. CDR3 nucleotide sequence: TGTGCCAGCAGCACGACGGGTGATGAAGCTTTCTTT. Its translation is CASSTTGDEAFF.

V is TRBV5-1 and J is TRBJ1-1; maybe TRBD1 (5 bases). Trimming pared 2 bases from V and 1 base from J, leaving 9 bases between. Per germline, CDR1 SGHRS and CDR2 YFSETQ. The CDR3 runs to 14 residues. The CDR3 DNA sequence: TGCGCCAGCAGCTTCGGGACTAAGAACACTGAAGCTTTCTTT. Amino acids: CASSFGTKNTEAFF.

The V gene is TRBV29-1, the J gene TRBJ2-1; TRBD1 might be the D (6 bases). The V end was cut by 4 bases, the J end by 4 bases, with 14 bases between. The CDR3 sequence is 14 residues long. Germline loops: CDR1 SQVTM, CDR2 ANQGSEA. The CDR3 nucleotides are TGCAGCGTTGGGGGGCGGGCGGCTTACAATGAGCAGTTCTTC. Residues: CSVGGRAAYNEQFF.

The J gene is TRBJ1-5, the V gene TRBV2; 7 nucleotides match TRBD1. Per germline, CDR1 SNHLY and CDR2 FYNNEI. Trimming took 6 bases from V and 4 from J; bases not matched to a gene: 18. The CDR3 extends over 18 amino acids. CDR3 residues: CASSHPPFSQGPNQPQHF. The CDR3 DNA reads as TGTGCCAGCAGCCACCCCCCCTTTTCACAGGGGCCGAATCAGCCCCAGCATTTT.

A single count supports this clone. The genes are TRBV7-9 and TRBJ1-1, with D possibly matching TRBD1 (5 bases). The germline CDR1 and CDR2 sequences are SEHNR and FQNEAQ (reference sequence). Trimming cost V 5 bases and J 5 bases, with 15 bases left between them. The CDR3 spans 14 residues. CDR3 bases: TGTGCCAGCAGCACCGCTAGGGGAGGAACTGAAGCTTTCTTT. Translated: CASSTARGGTEAFF.

The chain has TRBV6-4 and TRBJ2-2; D may be TRBD2 (5 bases). Per the germline V gene, CDR1 is MRHNA and CDR2 is SNTAGT. The V end was cut by 1 base, the J end by 6 bases, with 9 bases between. The CDR3 contains 14 residues. CDR3 sequence (DNA): TGTGCCAGCAGTGACTTAGGACTCTCCGGGGAGCTGTTTTTT. This gives the protein CASSDLGLSGELFF.

V gene TRBV5-1 combines with J gene TRBJ2-7, with 14 bases lining up with TRBD2. CDR1 SGHRS and CDR2 YFSETQ come from the germline V gene. The junction had 6 bases not matched to a gene; V was cut back by 3 bases and J by 7 bases. The CDR3 length is 15 residues. The CDR3 sequence is CASSSSGLAGGEQYF. In DNA form, the CDR3 reads TGCGCCAGCAGCTCCTCCGGACTAGCGGGAGGAGAGCAGTACTTC.